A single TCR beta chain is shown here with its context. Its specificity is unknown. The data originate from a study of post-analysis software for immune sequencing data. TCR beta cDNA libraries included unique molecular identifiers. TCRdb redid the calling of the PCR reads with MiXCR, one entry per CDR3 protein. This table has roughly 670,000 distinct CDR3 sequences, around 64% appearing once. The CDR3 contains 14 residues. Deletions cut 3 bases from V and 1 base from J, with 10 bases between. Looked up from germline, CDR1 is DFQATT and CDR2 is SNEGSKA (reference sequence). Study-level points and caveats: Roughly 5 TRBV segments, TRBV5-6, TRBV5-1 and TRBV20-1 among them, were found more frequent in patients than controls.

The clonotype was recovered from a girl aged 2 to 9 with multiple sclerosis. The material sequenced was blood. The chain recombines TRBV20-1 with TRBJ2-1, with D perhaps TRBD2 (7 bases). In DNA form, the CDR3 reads TGCAGTGCTAGGCGGGGGCAATCCTACAATGAGCAGTTCTTC. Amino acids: CSARRGQSYNEQFF.